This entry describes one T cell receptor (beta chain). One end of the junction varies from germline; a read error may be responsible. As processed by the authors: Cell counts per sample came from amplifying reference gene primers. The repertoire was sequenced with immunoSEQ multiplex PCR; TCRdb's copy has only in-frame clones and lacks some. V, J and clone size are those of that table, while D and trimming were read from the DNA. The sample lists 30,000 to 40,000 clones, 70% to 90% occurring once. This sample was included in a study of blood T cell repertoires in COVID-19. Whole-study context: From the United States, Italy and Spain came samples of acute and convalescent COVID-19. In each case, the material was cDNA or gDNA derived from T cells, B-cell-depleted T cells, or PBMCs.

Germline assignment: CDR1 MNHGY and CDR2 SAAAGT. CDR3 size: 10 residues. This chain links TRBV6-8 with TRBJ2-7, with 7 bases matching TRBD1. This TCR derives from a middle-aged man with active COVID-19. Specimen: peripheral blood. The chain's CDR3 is CASSPEDRSF. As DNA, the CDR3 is TGTGCCAGCAGCCCCGAGGACAGGAGCTTC.